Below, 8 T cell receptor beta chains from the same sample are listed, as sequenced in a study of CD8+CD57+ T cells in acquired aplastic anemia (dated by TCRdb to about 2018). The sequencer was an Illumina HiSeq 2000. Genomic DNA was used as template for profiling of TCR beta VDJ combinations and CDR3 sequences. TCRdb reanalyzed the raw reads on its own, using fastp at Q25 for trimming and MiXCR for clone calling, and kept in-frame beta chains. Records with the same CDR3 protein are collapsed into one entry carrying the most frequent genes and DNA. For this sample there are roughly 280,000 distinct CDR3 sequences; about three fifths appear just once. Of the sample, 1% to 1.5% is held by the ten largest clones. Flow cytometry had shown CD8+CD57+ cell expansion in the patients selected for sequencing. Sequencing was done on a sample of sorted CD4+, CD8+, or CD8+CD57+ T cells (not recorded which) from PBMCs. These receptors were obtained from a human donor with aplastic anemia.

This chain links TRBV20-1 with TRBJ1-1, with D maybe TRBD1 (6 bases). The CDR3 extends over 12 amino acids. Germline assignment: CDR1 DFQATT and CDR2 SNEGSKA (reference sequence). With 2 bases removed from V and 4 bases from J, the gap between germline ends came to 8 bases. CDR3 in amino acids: CSARPGVTEAFF. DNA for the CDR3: TGCAGTGCTAGACCAGGGGTCACTGAAGCTTTCTTT.

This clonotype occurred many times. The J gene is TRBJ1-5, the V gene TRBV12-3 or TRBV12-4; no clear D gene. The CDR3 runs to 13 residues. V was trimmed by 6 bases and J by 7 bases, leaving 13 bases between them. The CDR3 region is CASSVVSGQPQHF. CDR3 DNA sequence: TGTGCCAGCAGCGTTGTCTCGGGGCAGCCCCAGCATTTT.

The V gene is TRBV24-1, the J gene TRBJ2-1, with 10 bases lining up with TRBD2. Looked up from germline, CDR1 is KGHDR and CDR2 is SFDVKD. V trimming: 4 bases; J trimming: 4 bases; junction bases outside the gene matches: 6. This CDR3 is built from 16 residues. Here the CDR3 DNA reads TGTGCCACCAGTGACCCGGGACTAGCGCTATACAATGAGCAGTTCTTC. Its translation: CATSDPGLALYNEQFF.

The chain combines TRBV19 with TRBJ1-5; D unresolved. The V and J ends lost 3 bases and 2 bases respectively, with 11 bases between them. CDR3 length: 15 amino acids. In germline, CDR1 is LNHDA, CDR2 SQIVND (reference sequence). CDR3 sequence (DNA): TGTGCCAGTAGTATCTCGGCGACCGGCAATCAGCCCCAGCATTTT. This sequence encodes CASSISATGNQPQHF.

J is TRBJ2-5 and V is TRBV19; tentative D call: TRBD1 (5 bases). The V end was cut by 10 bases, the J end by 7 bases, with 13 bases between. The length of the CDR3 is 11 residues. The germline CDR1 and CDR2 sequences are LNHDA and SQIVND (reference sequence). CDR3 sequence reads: CATSGKGTQYF. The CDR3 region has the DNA TGTGCCACCTCAGGGAAGGGGACCCAGTACTTC.

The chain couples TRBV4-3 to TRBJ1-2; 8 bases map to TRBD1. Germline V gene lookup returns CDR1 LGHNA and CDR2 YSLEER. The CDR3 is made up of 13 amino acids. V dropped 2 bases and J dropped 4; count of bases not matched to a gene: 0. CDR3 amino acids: CASSQTGGYGYTF. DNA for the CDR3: TGCGCCAGCAGCCAAACAGGGGGCTATGGCTACACCTTC.

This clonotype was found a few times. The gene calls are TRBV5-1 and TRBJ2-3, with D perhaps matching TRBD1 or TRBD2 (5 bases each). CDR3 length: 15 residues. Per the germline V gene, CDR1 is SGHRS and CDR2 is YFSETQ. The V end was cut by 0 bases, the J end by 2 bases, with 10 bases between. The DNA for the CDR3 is TGCGCCAGCAGCTTGGCGGGACGGCCCACAGATACGCAGTATTTT. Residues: CASSLAGRPTDTQYF.

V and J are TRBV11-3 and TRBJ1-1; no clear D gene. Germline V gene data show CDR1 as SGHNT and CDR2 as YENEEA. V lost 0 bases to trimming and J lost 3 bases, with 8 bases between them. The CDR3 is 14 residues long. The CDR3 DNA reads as TGTGCCAGCAGCTTAGATCGGGTGGACACTGAAGCTTTCTTT. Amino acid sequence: CASSLDRVDTEAFF.